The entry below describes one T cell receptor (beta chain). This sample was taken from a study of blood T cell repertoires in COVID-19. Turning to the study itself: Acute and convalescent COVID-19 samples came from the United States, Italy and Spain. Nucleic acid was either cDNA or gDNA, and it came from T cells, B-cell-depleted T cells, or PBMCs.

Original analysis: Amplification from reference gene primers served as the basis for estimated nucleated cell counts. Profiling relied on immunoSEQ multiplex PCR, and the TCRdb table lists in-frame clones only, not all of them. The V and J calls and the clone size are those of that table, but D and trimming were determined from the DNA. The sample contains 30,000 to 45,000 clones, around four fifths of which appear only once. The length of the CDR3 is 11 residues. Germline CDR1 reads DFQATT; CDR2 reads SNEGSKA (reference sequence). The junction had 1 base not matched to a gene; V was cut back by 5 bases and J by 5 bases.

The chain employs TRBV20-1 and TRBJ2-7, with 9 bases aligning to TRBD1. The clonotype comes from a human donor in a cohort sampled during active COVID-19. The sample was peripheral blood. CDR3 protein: CSARQGDEQYF. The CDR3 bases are TGCAGTGCTCGACAGGGGGACGAGCAGTACTTC.